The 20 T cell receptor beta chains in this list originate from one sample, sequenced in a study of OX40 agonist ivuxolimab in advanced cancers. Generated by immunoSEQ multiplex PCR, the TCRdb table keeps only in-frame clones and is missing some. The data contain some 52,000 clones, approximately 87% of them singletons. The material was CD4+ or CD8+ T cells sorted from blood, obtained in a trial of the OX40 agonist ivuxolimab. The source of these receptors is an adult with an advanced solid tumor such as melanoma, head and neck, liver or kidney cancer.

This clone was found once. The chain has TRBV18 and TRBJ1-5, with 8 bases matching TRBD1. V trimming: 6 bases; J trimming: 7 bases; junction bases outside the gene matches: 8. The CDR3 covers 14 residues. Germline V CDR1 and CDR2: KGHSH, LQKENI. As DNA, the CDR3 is TGTGCCAGCTCTACAGGACAGGGTTTGCAGCCCCAGCATTTT. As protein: CASSTGQGLQPQHF.

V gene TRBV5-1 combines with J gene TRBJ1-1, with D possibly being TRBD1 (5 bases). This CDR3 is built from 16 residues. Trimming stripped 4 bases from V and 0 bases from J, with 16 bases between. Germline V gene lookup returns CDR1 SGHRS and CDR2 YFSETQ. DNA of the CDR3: TGCGCCAGCAGCCTGGGACCTGCTAGGCTGAACACTGAAGCTTTCTTT. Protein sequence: CASSLGPARLNTEAFF.

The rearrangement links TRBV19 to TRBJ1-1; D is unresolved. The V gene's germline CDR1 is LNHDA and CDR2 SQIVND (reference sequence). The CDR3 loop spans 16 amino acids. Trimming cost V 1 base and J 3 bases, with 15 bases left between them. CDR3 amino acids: CASSIGWGTPDTEAFF. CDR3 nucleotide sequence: TGTGCCAGTAGTATAGGGTGGGGAACCCCGGACACTGAAGCTTTCTTT.

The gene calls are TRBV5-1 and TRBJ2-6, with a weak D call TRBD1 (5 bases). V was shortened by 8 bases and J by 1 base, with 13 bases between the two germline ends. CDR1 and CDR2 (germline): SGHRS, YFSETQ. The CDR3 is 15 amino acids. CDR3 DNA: TGCGCCAGTAAGGCGGCAGGGTCTGGGGCCAACGTCCTGACTTTC. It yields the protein CASKAAGSGANVLTF.

The CDR3 loop reads CASRGTGTNGSPLHF. In DNA form, the CDR3 reads TGTGCCAGCAGGGGGACAGGGACGAACGGTTCACCCCTCCACTTT. The chain couples TRBV25-1 to TRBJ1-6; 9 bases are shared with TRBD1. With 6 bases clipped from V and 9 bases from J, the junction kept 9 bases outside the gene matches. Germline loops: CDR1 MGHDK, CDR2 SYGVNS. The CDR3 has 15 residues.

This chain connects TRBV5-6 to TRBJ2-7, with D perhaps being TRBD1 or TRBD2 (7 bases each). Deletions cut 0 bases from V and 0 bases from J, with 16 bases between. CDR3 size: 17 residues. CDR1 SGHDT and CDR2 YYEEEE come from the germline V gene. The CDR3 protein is CASSLAGRGQSSYEQYF. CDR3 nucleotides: TGTGCCAGCAGCTTGGCAGGGAGGGGGCAAAGCTCCTACGAGCAGTACTTC.

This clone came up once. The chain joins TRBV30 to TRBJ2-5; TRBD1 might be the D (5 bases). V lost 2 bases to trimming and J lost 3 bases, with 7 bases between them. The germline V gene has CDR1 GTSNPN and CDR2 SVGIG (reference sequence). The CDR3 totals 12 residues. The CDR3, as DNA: TGTGCCTGGAGTTCGACAGAAGAGACCCAGTACTTC. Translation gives CAWSSTEETQYF.

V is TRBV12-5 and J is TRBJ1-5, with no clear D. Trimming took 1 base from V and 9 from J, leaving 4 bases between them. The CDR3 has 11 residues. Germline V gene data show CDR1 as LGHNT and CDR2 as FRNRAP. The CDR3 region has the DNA TGTGCTAGTGGTTTGGGGGGGCCCCAGCATTTT. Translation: CASGLGGPQHF.

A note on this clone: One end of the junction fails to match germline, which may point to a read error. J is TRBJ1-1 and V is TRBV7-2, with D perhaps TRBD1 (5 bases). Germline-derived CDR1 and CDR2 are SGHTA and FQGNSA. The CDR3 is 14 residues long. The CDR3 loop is CASSIATGELIAFF. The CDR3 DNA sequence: TGTGCCAGCAGCATAGCAACAGGAGAGCTCATAGCTTTCTTT.

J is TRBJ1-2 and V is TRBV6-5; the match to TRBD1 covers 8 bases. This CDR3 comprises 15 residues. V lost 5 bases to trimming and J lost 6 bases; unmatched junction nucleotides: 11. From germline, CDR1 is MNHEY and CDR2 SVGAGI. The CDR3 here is CASSLTGQEFNGYTF. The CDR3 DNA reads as TGTGCCAGCAGTCTAACGGGACAGGAGTTTAATGGCTACACCTTC.

For the CDR3, the DNA is TGCGCCAGCAGCTTGGGGAGGGGTGGCGAAAAACTGTTTTTT. Residues: CASSLGRGGEKLFF. The chain employs TRBV5-1 and TRBJ1-4, with a weak D call TRBD1 (5 bases). From germline, CDR1 is SGHRS and CDR2 YFSETQ. Trimming stripped 0 bases from V and 8 bases from J, with 11 bases between. This CDR3 contains 14 residues.

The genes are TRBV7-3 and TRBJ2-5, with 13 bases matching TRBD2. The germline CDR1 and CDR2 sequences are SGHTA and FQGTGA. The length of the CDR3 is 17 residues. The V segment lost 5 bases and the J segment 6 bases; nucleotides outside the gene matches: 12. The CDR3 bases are TGTGCCAGCAGCCTGACCGGGACTAGCGGGGTCGAGAAGACCCAGTACTTC. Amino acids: CASSLTGTSGVEKTQYF.

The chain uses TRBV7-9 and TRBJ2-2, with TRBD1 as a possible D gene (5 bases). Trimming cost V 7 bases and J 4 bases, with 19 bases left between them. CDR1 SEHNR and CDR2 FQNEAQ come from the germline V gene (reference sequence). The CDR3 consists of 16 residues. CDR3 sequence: CASNPVGVDSTGELFF. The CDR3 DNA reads TGTGCCAGCAACCCCGTAGGGGTAGATTCCACCGGGGAGCTGTTTTTT.

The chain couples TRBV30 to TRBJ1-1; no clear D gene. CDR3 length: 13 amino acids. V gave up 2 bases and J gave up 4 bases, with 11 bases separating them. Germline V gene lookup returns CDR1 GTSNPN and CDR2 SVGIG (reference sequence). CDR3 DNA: TGTGCCTGGAGTCAAGGGTTTGCCACTGAAGCTTTCTTT. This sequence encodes CAWSQGFATEAFF.

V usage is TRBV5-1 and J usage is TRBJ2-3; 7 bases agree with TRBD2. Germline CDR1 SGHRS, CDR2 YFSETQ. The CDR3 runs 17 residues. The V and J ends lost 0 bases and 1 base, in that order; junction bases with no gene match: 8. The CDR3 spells CASSLGVLAVRTDTQYF. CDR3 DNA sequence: TGCGCCAGCAGCTTGGGTGTTCTAGCGGTTCGCACAGATACGCAGTATTTT. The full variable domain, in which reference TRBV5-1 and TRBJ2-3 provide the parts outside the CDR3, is KAGVTQTPRYLIKTRGQQVTLSCSPISGHRSVSWYQQTPGQGLQFLFEYFSETQRNKGNFPGRFSGRQFSNSRSEMNVSTLELGDSALYLCASSLGVLAVRTDTQYFGPGTRLTVL.

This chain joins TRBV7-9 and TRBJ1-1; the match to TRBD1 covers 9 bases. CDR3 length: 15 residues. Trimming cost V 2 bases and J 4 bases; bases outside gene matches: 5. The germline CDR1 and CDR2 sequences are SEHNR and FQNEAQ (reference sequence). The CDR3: CASSLTGGAVTEAFF. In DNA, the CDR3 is TGTGCCAGCAGCTTAACAGGGGGCGCAGTCACTGAAGCTTTCTTT.

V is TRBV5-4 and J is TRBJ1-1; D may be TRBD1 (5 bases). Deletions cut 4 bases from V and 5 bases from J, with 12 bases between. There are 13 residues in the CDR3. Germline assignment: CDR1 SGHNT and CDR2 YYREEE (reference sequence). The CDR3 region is CASSLSGGTEAFF. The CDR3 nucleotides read TGTGCCAGCAGCCTATCGGGGGGAACTGAAGCTTTCTTT.

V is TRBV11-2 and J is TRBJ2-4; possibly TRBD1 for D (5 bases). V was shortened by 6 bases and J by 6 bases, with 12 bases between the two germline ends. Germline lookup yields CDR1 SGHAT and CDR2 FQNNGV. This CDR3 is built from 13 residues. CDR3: CASSLDTLNIQYF. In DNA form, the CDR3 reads TGTGCCAGCAGTCTGGACACATTAAACATTCAGTACTTC.

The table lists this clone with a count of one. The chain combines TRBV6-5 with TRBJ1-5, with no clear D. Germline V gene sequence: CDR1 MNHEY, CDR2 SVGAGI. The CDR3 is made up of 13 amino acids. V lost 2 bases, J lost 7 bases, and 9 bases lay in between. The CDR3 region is CASSYGQVQPQHF. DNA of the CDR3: TGTGCCAGCAGTTACGGGCAGGTACAGCCCCAGCATTTT.

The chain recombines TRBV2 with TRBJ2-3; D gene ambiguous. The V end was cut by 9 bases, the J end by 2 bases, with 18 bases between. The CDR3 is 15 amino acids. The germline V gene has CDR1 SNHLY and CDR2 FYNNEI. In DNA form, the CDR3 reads TGTGCCAGAACCAAGAGTGTATCATACACAGATACGCAGTATTTT. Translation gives CARTKSVSYTDTQYF.